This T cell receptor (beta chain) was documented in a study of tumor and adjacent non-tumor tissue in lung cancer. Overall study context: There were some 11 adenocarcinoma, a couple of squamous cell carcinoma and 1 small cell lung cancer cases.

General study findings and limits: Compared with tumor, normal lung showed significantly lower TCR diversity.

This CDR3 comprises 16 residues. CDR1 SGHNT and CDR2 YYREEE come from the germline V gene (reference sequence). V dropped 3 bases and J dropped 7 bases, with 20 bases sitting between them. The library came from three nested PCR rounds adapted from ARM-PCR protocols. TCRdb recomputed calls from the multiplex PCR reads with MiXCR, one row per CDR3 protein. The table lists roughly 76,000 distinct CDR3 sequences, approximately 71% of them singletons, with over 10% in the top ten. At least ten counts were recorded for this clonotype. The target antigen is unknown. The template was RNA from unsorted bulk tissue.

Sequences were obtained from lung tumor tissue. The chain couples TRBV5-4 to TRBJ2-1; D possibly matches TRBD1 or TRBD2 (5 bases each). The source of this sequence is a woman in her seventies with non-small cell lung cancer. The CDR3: CASSSEGASLWNEQFF. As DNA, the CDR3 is TGTGCCAGCAGCTCGGAAGGGGCTAGCCTTTGGAATGAGCAGTTCTTC.